The 27 T cell receptor beta chains in this list originate from one sample, sequenced in a study of cytomegalovirus exposure and HLA in healthy donors. 13 Jbeta primers and 60 Vbeta primers were used for the PCR. Clones were read by immunoSEQ multiplex PCR, and TCRdb kept only the in-frame ones, dropping some. The repertoire has 150,000 to 200,000 clones, about three quarters of them found once; the top ten carry 5.7%. The sample comprised PBMCs. These receptors all come from a man between 40 and 49 years old in good health and CMV-seronegative.

This clone has just a few counts. V and J are TRBV20-1 and TRBJ1-2, with D hard to call. Germline values: CDR1 DFQATT, CDR2 SNEGSKA (reference sequence). Trimming left V 3 bases short and J 8 bases short, with 10 bases between. CDR3 length: 11 amino acids. CDR3: CSASRGIGYTF. The CDR3 nucleotides read TGCAGTGCTAGTCGGGGTATCGGCTACACCTTC.

The rearrangement joins TRBV7-2 to TRBJ2-5; D possibly corresponds to TRBD2 (5 bases). The CDR3 spans 15 residues. The germline CDR1 and CDR2 sequences are SGHTA and FQGNSA. Trimming removed 1 base at V and 5 bases at J, with 14 bases between. The CDR3 DNA sequence: TGTGCCAGCAGCTTAGGGATCGGGGTGGGGGAGACCCAGTACTTC. Protein product: CASSLGIGVGETQYF. The full variable domain, its missing parts supplied by reference TRBV7-2 and TRBJ2-5, is GAGVSQSPSNKVTEKGKDVELRCDPISGHTALYWYRQSLGQGLEFLIYFQGNSAPDKSGLPSDRFSAERTGGSVSTLTIQRTQQEDSAVYLCASSLGIGVGETQYFGPGTRLLVL.

In regard to this clone: Other DNA sequences in the same sample also yield this CDR3. This chain connects TRBV18 to TRBJ1-5, with 7 bases identical to TRBD1. After removal of 2 bases from V and 1 base from J, the junction contained 2 bases not matched to a gene. Per the germline V gene, CDR1 is KGHSH and CDR2 is LQKENI. The CDR3 sequence is 15 residues long. The CDR3 is CASSPTGASNQPQHF. CDR3 DNA: TGTGCCAGCTCACCAACAGGGGCGAGCAATCAGCCCCAGCATTTT.

The chain carries TRBV7-6 and TRBJ2-5; 7 positions agree with TRBD1. The CDR3 has 14 residues. V shed 5 bases and J 4 bases; nucleotides not matched to a gene: 7. Looked up from germline, CDR1 is SGHVS and CDR2 is FNYEAQ. CDR3 coding DNA: TGTGCCAGCAGCAACCGAGGGGGCAGAGAGACCCAGTACTTC. Amino acids: CASSNRGGRETQYF.

The chain joins TRBV5-4 to TRBJ1-2; weak D call: TRBD1 (6 bases). CDR3 size: 13 residues. CDR1 is SGHNT, CDR2 YYREEE, per germline (reference sequence). The ends were cut back, 1 base at V and 6 bases at J, with 10 bases in the middle. CDR3 sequence: CASSLLEGDGYTF. The CDR3 coding sequence is TGTGCCAGCAGCTTGTTAGAGGGGGATGGCTACACCTTC.

The chain is built from TRBV2 and TRBJ2-5; 11 bases fit TRBD2. J gave up 5 bases and V 6 bases, and 5 bases lay outside the gene matches. CDR1 is SNHLY and CDR2 is FYNNEI in the germline V gene. The CDR3 consists of 14 residues. In DNA form, the CDR3 reads TGTGCCAGCAGAGTAGCGGGGGGGCTTGAGACCCAGTACTTC. Translation: CASRVAGGLETQYF.

For this clone: Other DNA sequences from this sample encode an identical CDR3 as well. The chain is built from TRBV18 and TRBJ2-5; perhaps TRBD1 as D (8 bases). Per germline, CDR1 KGHSH and CDR2 LQKENI. There are 14 residues in the CDR3. Between the trimmed V and J ends, which lost 3 bases and 5 bases, there was a span of 13 bases. The CDR3 reads CASSPDRGGETQYF. The CDR3 bases are TGTGCCAGCTCACCTGACAGGGGAGGGGAGACCCAGTACTTC.

This chain links TRBV6-5 with TRBJ2-5; 7 bases are shared with TRBD2. This CDR3 is built from 14 residues. V lost 2 bases, J lost 4 bases, and 4 bases stayed unmatched. The germline gives CDR1 MNHEY, CDR2 SVGAGI. CDR3 DNA sequence: TGTGCCAGCAGTTACGGCTGGGGGGGAGAGACCCAGTACTTC. Translating it yields CASSYGWGGETQYF.

The CDR3 spells CASSVESPADTQYF. As DNA, the CDR3 is TGTGCCAGCAGCGTAGAATCCCCGGCAGATACGCAGTATTTT. The chain couples TRBV9 to TRBJ2-3; the D is unclear. CDR3 length: 14 residues. Looked up from germline, CDR1 is SGDLS and CDR2 is YYNGEE. V lost 0 bases, J lost 4 bases, and 9 bases lay in between.

CDR3 DNA sequence: TGTGCCAGCAGCCCGACCGCCGACAGGGCGACTGAAGCTTTCTTT. This sequence encodes CASSPTADRATEAFF. This chain joins TRBV11-3 and TRBJ1-1; 7 bases are shared with TRBD1. V trimming: 5 bases; J trimming: 5 bases; junction bases outside the gene matches: 11. The CDR3 is made up of 15 amino acids. CDR1 and CDR2 (germline): SGHNT, YENEEA.

The gene calls are TRBV5-6 and TRBJ2-7; 13 bases match TRBD2. V shed 3 bases and J 9 bases; nucleotides not matched to a gene: 3. This CDR3 is 13 amino acids long. The germline V gene has CDR1 SGHDT and CDR2 YYEEEE. The CDR3 region has the DNA TGTGCCAGCAGCTCTGGACTAGCGGGAGTGCAGTACTTC. Amino acids: CASSSGLAGVQYF.

This clone was picked up one time. The rearrangement links TRBV11-2 to TRBJ1-4, with 9 bases identical to TRBD1. Looked up from germline, CDR1 is SGHAT and CDR2 is FQNNGV. V was clipped by 4 bases and J by 6 bases; unmatched bases: 6. The CDR3 consists of 15 residues. The CDR3 nucleotides read TGTGCCAGCAGCTATTACAGGGGGCTCGATGAAAAACTGTTTTTT. It yields the protein CASSYYRGLDEKLFF.

The V call is TRBV21-1, the J call TRBJ1-5; no DNA check was done on the table's D call, TRBD1. TRBV21-1 is designated a pseudogene. The CDR3 sequence is 17 residues long. CDR3 nucleotides: TGTGCCAGCAGCGAAACCCAGGGGGCCGAGGGCAATCAGCCCCAGCATTTT. Its translation is CASSETQGAEGNQPQHF.

V is TRBV12-5 and J is TRBJ2-2, with D perhaps matching TRBD1 (6 bases). V was clipped by 2 bases and J by 4 bases, with 11 bases between them. This CDR3 is 15 amino acids long. From germline, CDR1 is LGHNT and CDR2 FRNRAP. CDR3 protein: CASGLPLQGTGELFF. The CDR3 region has the DNA TGTGCTAGTGGTTTGCCCTTACAGGGCACCGGGGAGCTGTTTTTT.

This rearrangement joins TRBV4-3 to TRBJ2-7, with TRBD1 identical over 9 bases. This CDR3 contains 15 residues. With V trimmed by 1 base and J by 5 bases, 6 bases remained unmatched. Germline CDR1 LGHNA, CDR2 YSLEER. The CDR3 protein is CASSQGDREKNEQYF. The CDR3 bases are TGCGCCAGCAGCCAAGGGGACAGGGAAAAGAACGAGCAGTACTTC.

A remark on this clone: The junction departs from germline at one end; a sequencing error may be responsible. V gene TRBV4-3 combines with J gene TRBJ1-5; no firm D call. The CDR3 covers 13 residues. Germline loops: CDR1 LGHNA, CDR2 YSLEER. The CDR3 nucleotides read TGCGCCAGCAGCCAAGATAGCAACCAGCCCCAGCATTTT. Protein sequence: CASSQDSNQPQHF.

The chain uses TRBV7-2 and TRBJ2-5; the D gene is possibly TRBD2 (5 bases). Germline CDR1 and CDR2: SGHTA and FQGNSA. The CDR3 runs 14 residues. With 1 base removed from V and 4 bases from J, the gap between germline ends came to 10 bases. DNA of the CDR3: TGTGCCAGCAGCTTAGGGTTGAGGGTAGAGACCCAGTACTTC. Residues: CASSLGLRVETQYF.

This clone came up once. The chain is built from TRBV7-9 and TRBJ1-3; 8 bases are shared with TRBD1. The CDR3 sequence is 15 residues long. Germline CDR1 and CDR2: SEHNR and FQNEAQ (reference sequence). The J segment lost 4 bases and the V segment lost 4 bases, leaving 6 bases of the junction unmatched. CDR3 amino acids: CASSSSGDRGNTIYF. CDR3 nucleotides: TGTGCCAGCAGCTCATCCGGGGACAGGGGAAACACCATATATTTT.

The V gene is TRBV7-3, the J gene TRBJ2-1; D might be TRBD2 (7 bases). CDR1 SGHTA and CDR2 FQGTGA come from the germline V gene. V shed 5 bases and J shed 4 bases, with 15 bases lying between them. This CDR3 comprises 15 residues. The CDR3 coding sequence is TGTGCCAGCAGCGCAAGGGGGGGGACTTACAATGAGCAGTTCTTC. Translating gives CASSARGGTYNEQFF.

The rearrangement joins TRBV5-6 to TRBJ2-3, with a weak D call TRBD1 (6 bases). V was pared by 4 bases and J by 2 bases, with 17 bases between. Germline V gene lookup returns CDR1 SGHDT and CDR2 YYEEEE. The CDR3 contains 16 residues. The CDR3 nucleotides read TGTGCCAGCAGCAGCCGGGACACACCTTACACAGATACGCAGTATTTT. This codes for CASSSRDTPYTDTQYF.

The chain links TRBV7-8 to TRBJ1-5, with unresolved D. The V gene lost 5 bases and the J gene lost 9 bases, with 14 bases spanning the gap. Germline V CDR1 and CDR2: SGHVS, FQNEAQ. CDR3 size: 13 residues. As DNA, the CDR3 is TGTGCCAGCAGCCTCGTCCGCGCCTCGCCCCAGCATTTT. Translated: CASSLVRASPQHF.

This clone was found a few times. The chain joins TRBV19 to TRBJ2-7, with TRBD1 matching over 10 bases. There are 15 residues in the CDR3. V shed 3 bases and J 5 bases; nucleotides not matched to a gene: 7. Germline V gene lookup returns CDR1 LNHDA and CDR2 SQIVND (reference sequence). CDR3: CASSIVGQGGDEQYF. The CDR3 DNA sequence: TGTGCCAGTAGTATTGTCGGACAGGGGGGCGACGAGCAGTACTTC.

The CDR3 DNA reads TGTGCCAGCAGCCCAAACAGGGTCGCGAACACCGGGGAGCTGTTTTTT. This codes for CASSPNRVANTGELFF. The V gene is TRBV7-8, the J gene TRBJ2-2, with TRBD1 as a possible D gene (6 bases). This CDR3 spans 16 amino acids. The germline V gene encodes CDR1 SGHVS and CDR2 FQNEAQ. Between the trimmed V and J ends, which lost 5 bases and 0 bases, there was a span of 13 bases.

The chain is built from TRBV7-9 and TRBJ2-5; a possible D gene is TRBD2 (6 bases). Germline values: CDR1 SEHNR, CDR2 FQNEAQ (reference sequence). This CDR3 has 16 amino acids. Trimming left V 5 bases short and J 5 bases short, with 21 bases between. In nucleotides, the CDR3 is TGTGCCAGCAGCCCGACTATGACTAGTGACGGGGAGACCCAGTACTTC. This encodes CASSPTMTSDGETQYF.

The chain links TRBV7-9 to TRBJ1-5, with D hard to call. Germline V CDR1 and CDR2: SEHNR, FQNEAQ (reference sequence). The CDR3 length is 14 residues. The V end lost 2 bases, the J end lost 10 bases, and 15 bases lay between the germline ends. The CDR3 loop is CASSLRGSDQPQHF. CDR3 in DNA: TGTGCCAGCAGCTTAAGAGGGTCCGACCAACCCCAGCATTTT. Complete variable domain (other parts from reference TRBV7-9 and TRBJ1-5): DTGVSQNPRHKITKRGQNVTFRCDPISEHNRLYWYRQTLGQGPEFLTYFQNEAQLEKSRLLSDRFSAERPKGSFSTLEIQRTEQGDSAMYLCASSLRGSDQPQHFGDGTRLSIL.

The V gene is TRBV5-1, the J gene TRBJ2-1; 7 bases match TRBD2. The germline CDR1 and CDR2 sequences are SGHRS and YFSETQ. Unmatched junction bases numbered 3, after V lost 0 bases and J lost 9 bases. The CDR3 runs 13 residues. The CDR3 nucleotides are TGCGCCAGCAGCTTGGGGGAGGGAGGTGAGCAGTTCTTC. This encodes CASSLGEGGEQFF.

The chain is built from TRBV5-4 and TRBJ1-2; 12 bases map to TRBD1. The CDR3 sequence is 16 residues long. Germline lookup yields CDR1 SGHNT and CDR2 YYREEE (reference sequence). J lost 5 bases, V lost 4 bases, and 9 bases had no gene match. The CDR3 reads CASSRDRGRGAYGYTF. The CDR3 DNA sequence: TGTGCCAGCAGCCGGGACAGGGGGCGCGGGGCTTATGGCTACACCTTC.